These 25 T cell receptor beta chains originate from one sample sequenced in a study of shared clonotypes between healthy human individuals. Clones were sequenced by immunoSEQ multiplex PCR, and TCRdb holds only the in-frame ones, with some missing. The sample records over a million clones, around 78% being singletons. The sequenced sample consisted of memory CD4+ T cells from PBMCs. Regarding subset: CD45RA-negative fraction. The receptors originated from a man younger than 35 in good health. Some clones in this sample may be carry-over from other donors' samples.

This sequence joins TRBV10-1 and TRBJ1-4; no firm D call. The V gene lost 8 bases and the J gene lost 8 bases, with 9 bases spanning the gap. Germline CDR1 is WNHNN and CDR2 is SYGVQD (reference sequence). The CDR3 runs to 11 residues. CDR3 sequence: CASASTEKLFF. The CDR3 region has the DNA TGCGCCAGCGCTTCTACCGAAAAACTGTTTTTT.

The chain joins TRBV27 to TRBJ1-6; D is possibly TRBD1 (5 bases). The CDR3 is made up of 14 amino acids. The germline V and J ends were trimmed by 4 bases and 7 bases, with 11 bases remaining between them. Germline assignment: CDR1 MNHEY and CDR2 SMNVEV (reference sequence). CDR3 coding DNA: TGTGCCAGCAGTTGGTGGGGGAAGAATTCACCCCTCCACTTT. Translation: CASSWWGKNSPLHF.

The chain joins TRBV2 to TRBJ2-7, with D uncertain. The CDR3 spans 11 residues. CDR1 is SNHLY and CDR2 is FYNNEI in the germline V gene. The germline V and J ends were trimmed by 4 bases and 4 bases, with 5 bases remaining between them. The CDR3 nucleotides read TGTGCCAGCAGTGCCCTTTACGAGCAGTACTTC. It is translated as CASSALYEQYF.

The rearrangement joins TRBV11-3 to TRBJ2-1; D possibly uses TRBD1 or TRBD2 (5 bases each). This CDR3 is built from 13 residues. The germline gives CDR1 SGHNT, CDR2 YENEEA. Trimming took 3 bases from V and 9 from J, leaving 12 bases between them. The DNA of the CDR3 is TGTGCCAGCAGCTTGGGGGTACGGGGTGAGCAGTTCTTC. Protein product: CASSLGVRGEQFF.

The chain uses TRBV20-1 and TRBJ1-2; D gene ambiguous. The CDR3 loop spans 11 amino acids. Deletions cut 5 bases from V and 8 bases from J, with 12 bases between. CDR1 DFQATT and CDR2 SNEGSKA come from the germline V gene (reference sequence). The CDR3 loop is CSAWAQRGYTF. Here the CDR3 DNA reads TGCAGTGCTTGGGCCCAGAGGGGCTACACCTTC.

This chain joins TRBV7-8 and TRBJ2-4; D is undetermined. The germline gives CDR1 SGHVS, CDR2 FQNEAQ. Trimming stripped 1 base from V and 5 bases from J, with 6 bases between. The CDR3 contains 13 residues. CDR3 region: CASSLDRQNIQYF. The CDR3, as DNA: TGTGCCAGCAGCTTAGACCGACAAAACATTCAGTACTTC.

The V gene is TRBV7-9, the J gene TRBJ2-3, with D unresolved. Germline loops: CDR1 SEHNR, CDR2 FQNEAQ (reference sequence). V lost 5 bases to trimming and J lost 3 bases, with 15 bases between them. This CDR3 is built from 15 residues. CDR3 DNA: TGTGCCAGCAGCGAAAGGGCCCTTGGGACAGATACGCAGTATTTT. Its protein is CASSERALGTDTQYF.

The J gene is TRBJ2-1, the V gene TRBV5-1; 7 bases match TRBD1. V shed 4 bases and J 1 base; nucleotides not matched to a gene: 11. CDR3 length: 17 amino acids. Germline loops: CDR1 SGHRS, CDR2 YFSETQ. CDR3 residues: CASSPSGTVGSYNEQFF. The CDR3 bases are TGCGCCAGCAGCCCGTCCGGGACAGTAGGGTCCTACAATGAGCAGTTCTTC.

The DNA for the CDR3 is TGTGCCAGCAGCTTAACTCAGGGGGGCGCTTACCTCTATGGCTACACCTTC. Translating it yields CASSLTQGGAYLYGYTF. V usage is TRBV7-9 and J usage is TRBJ1-2, with 7 positions matching TRBD1. Germline-derived CDR1 and CDR2 are SEHNR and FQNEAQ (reference sequence). There are 17 residues in the CDR3. Trimming removed 2 bases from V and 4 bases from J; junction bases left unmatched: 13.

The chain uses TRBV29-1 and TRBJ1-1; the match to TRBD1 covers 11 bases. CDR1 is SQVTM and CDR2 is ANQGSEA in the germline V gene. Unmatched junction bases numbered 12, after V lost 4 bases and J lost 5 bases. This CDR3 contains 16 residues. The chain's CDR3 is CSVVQSGQGAHTEAFF. The CDR3 DNA is TGCAGCGTTGTCCAATCTGGACAGGGGGCGCATACTGAAGCTTTCTTT. The full variable domain, its missing parts supplied by reference TRBV29-1 and TRBJ1-1, is SAVISQKPSRDICQRGTSLTIQCQVDSQVTMMFWYRQQPGQSLTLIATANQGSEATYESGFVIDKFPISRPNLTFSTLTVSNMSPEDSSIYLCSVVQSGQGAHTEAFFGQGTRLTVV.

Worth noting for this clone: At the DNA level, this CDR3 is encoded by other sequences in the same sample as well. This rearrangement joins TRBV28 to TRBJ1-1; no clear D. Between the trimmed V and J ends, which lost 6 bases and 0 bases, there was a span of 8 bases. CDR3 length: 13 residues. From germline, CDR1 is MDHEN and CDR2 SYDVKM. CDR3: CASRGSLNTEAFF. CDR3 in DNA: TGTGCCAGCAGGGGCAGTTTGAACACTGAAGCTTTCTTT.

Turning to this clone: The sample contains more than one DNA sequence encoding this CDR3. The chain links TRBV30 to TRBJ1-2, with D hard to call. V was shortened by 4 bases and J by 0 bases, with 6 bases between the two germline ends. CDR1 is GTSNPN and CDR2 is SVGIG in the germline V gene (reference sequence). The CDR3 loop spans 12 amino acids. The chain's CDR3 is CAWIRSNYGYTF. The DNA for the CDR3 is TGTGCCTGGATTCGGTCTAACTATGGCTACACCTTC.

The genes are TRBV6-1 and TRBJ2-7; D call uncertain. Between the trimmed V and J ends, which lost 7 bases and 2 bases, there was a span of 18 bases. There are 15 residues in the CDR3. Germline-derived CDR1 and CDR2 are MNHNS and SASEGT. The CDR3 loop is CASTPQVLGAYEQYF. The DNA of the CDR3 is TGTGCCAGCACTCCCCAGGTTCTTGGGGCCTACGAGCAGTACTTC.

The chain has TRBV5-1 and TRBJ2-7; TRBD2 agrees at 8 bases. J was trimmed by 0 bases and V by 4 bases; bases with no gene match: 6. This CDR3 has 15 residues. Germline CDR1 and CDR2: SGHRS and YFSETQ. CDR3 coding DNA: TGCGCCAGCAGCACCAGAAGCGGGAGCTCCTACGAGCAGTACTTC. It specifies CASSTRSGSSYEQYF. The full variable domain, its missing parts supplied by reference TRBV5-1 and TRBJ2-7, is KAGVTQTPRYLIKTRGQQVTLSCSPISGHRSVSWYQQTPGQGLQFLFEYFSETQRNKGNFPGRFSGRQFSNSRSEMNVSTLELGDSALYLCASSTRSGSSYEQYFGPGTRLTVT.

V is TRBV6-1 and J is TRBJ2-4; 9 positions match TRBD2. The CDR3 has 12 residues. V gave up 6 bases and J gave up 8 bases; unmatched junction bases: 2. Per the germline V gene, CDR1 is MNHNS and CDR2 is SASEGT. The CDR3 DNA reads as TGTGCCAGCAGAGCGGGAGGTGACATTCAGTACTTC. It is translated as CASRAGGDIQYF.

The CDR3 DNA is TGTGCCAGCAGCTTACGAAGTGGGGCGGGACCCTACAATGAGCAGTTCTTC. Translating gives CASSLRSGAGPYNEQFF. The chain links TRBV7-8 to TRBJ2-1; possible D gene TRBD2, 6 bases. Germline CDR1 and CDR2: SGHVS and FQNEAQ. Trimming took 2 bases from V and 2 from J, leaving 16 bases between them. The CDR3 runs 17 residues.

This chain uses TRBV21-1 with TRBJ2-1; the table's D call TRBD2 went unverified against the DNA. TRBV21-1 is deemed a pseudogene. The CDR3 has 16 residues. For the CDR3, the DNA is TGTGCCAGCAGCAATTTAAGCCTAGCGGGAAACAATGAGCAGTTCTTC. The encoded protein is CASSNLSLAGNNEQFF.

The genes are TRBV2 and TRBJ2-3; TRBD2 matches at 10 bases. Germline assignment: CDR1 SNHLY and CDR2 FYNNEI. The CDR3 is made up of 18 amino acids. V was clipped by 4 bases and J by 2 bases; unmatched bases: 12. The CDR3 DNA reads TGTGCCAGCAGTGGGGCTTCTAGCGGGAGCTCATACACAGATACGCAGTATTTT. This translates into CASSGASSGSSYTDTQYF.

This rearrangement joins TRBV21-1 to TRBJ2-7. TRBV21-1 is a known pseudogene. The CDR3 is made up of 14 amino acids. The CDR3 sequence: CASSSKGGNYEQYF. The CDR3 nucleotides are TGTGCCAGCAGTAGTAAGGGGGGCAACTACGAGCAGTACTTC.

This chain uses TRBV7-2 with TRBJ2-7, with 8 bases aligning to TRBD1. This CDR3 spans 13 amino acids. V lost 5 bases and J lost 6; bases outside the gene matches: 6. Germline CDR1 is SGHTA and CDR2 is FQGNSA. CDR3 amino acids: CASSEDRAFEQYF. The CDR3 DNA reads TGTGCCAGCAGCGAGGACAGGGCGTTCGAGCAGTACTTC. Filled out from reference TRBV7-2 and TRBJ2-7, the complete variable domain reads GAGVSQSPSNKVTEKGKDVELRCDPISGHTALYWYRQSLGQGLEFLIYFQGNSAPDKSGLPSDRFSAERTGGSVSTLTIQRTQQEDSAVYLCASSEDRAFEQYFGPGTRLTVT.

The chain links TRBV29-1 to TRBJ1-1; no clear D. Germline CDR1 and CDR2: SQVTM and ANQGSEA. The CDR3 has 13 amino acids. V lost 4 bases and J lost 1, with 10 bases in between. CDR3 sequence (DNA): TGCAGCGTTGTTGTCGTACCGAACACTGAAGCTTTCTTT. This codes for CSVVVVPNTEAFF. Full variable domain (remainder filled in from reference TRBV29-1 and TRBJ1-1): SAVISQKPSRDICQRGTSLTIQCQVDSQVTMMFWYRQQPGQSLTLIATANQGSEATYESGFVIDKFPISRPNLTFSTLTVSNMSPEDSSIYLCSVVVVPNTEAFFGQGTRLTVV.

This chain connects TRBV6-6 to TRBJ1-5; no firm D call. The CDR3 sequence is 11 residues long. CDR1 MNHNY and CDR2 SVGAGI come from the germline V gene (reference sequence). Trimming removed 5 bases from V and 5 bases from J, with 4 bases in between. The CDR3 DNA reads TGTGCCAGCAGTAAGGATCAGCCCCAGCATTTT. Protein product: CASSKDQPQHF.

Points on this clone: Since a much larger clone is just one base distant, this may be a read error. Other DNA sequences in this sample translate to the same CDR3. This rearrangement joins TRBV30 to TRBJ2-2; D not certain. Germline CDR1 and CDR2: GTSNPN and SVGIG (reference sequence). CDR3 length equals 13 residues. Trimming took 1 base from V and 6 from J, leaving 9 bases between them. The DNA for the CDR3 is TGTGCCTGGAGTGCCTCCTTGTCCGGGGAGCTGTTTTTT. Encoded protein: CAWSASLSGELFF.

This clone has more than one count but fewer than ten. Additional DNA sequences in this sample encode the identical CDR3. V gene TRBV4-1 combines with J gene TRBJ2-3; D gene uncertain. Trimming took 1 base from V and 6 from J, leaving 5 bases between them. Germline V CDR1 and CDR2: MGHRA, YSYEKL. The CDR3 is 12 residues long. The CDR3 sequence: CASSQVRDTQYF. The CDR3 DNA reads TGCGCCAGCAGCCAAGTGCGGGATACGCAGTATTTT.

This clone was observed a single time. The rearrangement uses TRBV27 and TRBJ1-2; the match to TRBD1 covers 9 bases. Germline lookup yields CDR1 MNHEY and CDR2 SMNVEV (reference sequence). V trimming: 3 bases; J trimming: 4 bases; junction bases outside the gene matches: 9. The CDR3 covers 16 residues. The CDR3 DNA follows: TGTGCCAGCAGTTTTTATAGTGGACAGGGGAGCTATGGCTACACCTTC. Protein sequence: CASSFYSGQGSYGYTF.